This T cell receptor (beta chain) was identified during a study of cytomegalovirus exposure and HLA in healthy donors. 60 Vbeta and 13 Jbeta primers were used in PCR. The assay was immunoSEQ multiplex PCR, and TCRdb's table has in-frame clones only and misses some. This table has approximately 150,000 clones, approximately 80% appearing once. The donors, nominally healthy at sampling, likely had unrecorded immune exposures. The specimen was PBMCs. The source is a man between 18 and 35 years old in good health and CMV-seropositive.

Here the CDR3 DNA reads TGCGCCAGCAGCCAAGGTTGGCGAACAGGGGTTTTGATTGAAAAACTGTTTTTT. Its translation: CASSQGWRTGVLIEKLFF. This chain joins TRBV4-3 and TRBJ1-4; 7 bases map to TRBD1. V lost 1 base, J lost 7 bases, and 15 bases stayed unmatched. This CDR3 region has 18 residues. Germline V gene data show CDR1 as LGHNA and CDR2 as YSLEER.